A selection of T cell receptor beta chains follows, all from one sample in a study of blood T cell repertoires in COVID-19. The method was immunoSEQ multiplex PCR; TCRdb's version includes in-frame clones alone and lacks a portion of them. The sample consists of 90,000 to 120,000 clones, about 91% of them appearing once. The specimen sequenced was peripheral blood. These receptors were collected from a man between 50 and 59 years old with active or convalescent COVID-19. Each CDR3 is given without its conserved first and last residue. The order of the fields is V gene, D gene, J gene, CDR3 protein. A D gene is named only where the DNA matches it firmly.

TRBV27	NA	TRBJ2-7	ASSFGQKIYYEQY
TRBV5-1	TRBD2	TRBJ2-2	ASSQGLAFTTGELF
TRBV3-1/TRBV3-2	NA	TRBJ2-3	ASSPGTSSTDTQY
TRBV14	TRBD1	TRBJ1-1	ASGWTGSTEAF
TRBV2	NA	TRBJ1-5	ASSAGESNQPQH
TRBV5-1	NA	TRBJ1-2	ASSPSQGQGGYT
TRBV28	TRBD2	TRBJ2-1	ASSLTARLAGAEQF
TRBV6-5	TRBD1	TRBJ1-2	ASSPRTGGGYT
TRBV5-1	TRBD1	TRBJ1-2	ASSSTGTAYGYT
TRBV2	NA	TRBJ1-6	ASGLSSGRSPLH
TRBV29-1	NA	TRBJ1-2	SVEGSNYGYT
TRBV11-2	TRBD2	TRBJ2-7	ASGGLAGGLYEQY
TRBV27	TRBD2	TRBJ2-1	ASSFGSGRFNEQF
TRBV24-1	TRBD2	TRBJ2-1	ATSDLTPSLSGRGNEQF
TRBV9	TRBD2	TRBJ2-7	ASSPRTSGTYEQY
TRBV15	TRBD1	TRBJ2-7	ATSRDPGQGYEQY
TRBV29-1	TRBD1	TRBJ1-1	SILGQGARTEAF
TRBV27	TRBD1	TRBJ1-2	ASSSTGGAINGYT
TRBV10-3	TRBD2	TRBJ2-5	AISESAGGAGDETQY
TRBV6-2/TRBV6-3	NA	TRBJ1-4	ASSPPGSNEKLF
TRBV5-1	TRBD1	TRBJ1-6	ASSSQGQGGNSPLH
TRBV7-6	NA	TRBJ1-2	ASSLSTIQASYGYT
TRBV6-5	TRBD1	TRBJ2-7	ASSYSGDSYEQY
TRBV7-8	TRBD2	TRBJ2-5	ASSGRGLAEETQY
TRBV10-3	TRBD2	TRBJ2-7	AIREGLAGWYEQY
TRBV30	TRBD1	TRBJ1-1	ASPTGQGGTEAF
TRBV7-6	NA	TRBJ2-3	ASSQRGPDTQY
TRBV27	NA	TRBJ2-3	ASSLSRDTDTQY
TRBV4-3	TRBD1	TRBJ2-2	ASSQGQGVSTGELF
TRBV13	TRBD2	TRBJ2-1	ASSFRGETSYNEQF
TRBV4-3	TRBD1	TRBJ2-3	ASSQDVDRGLAQY
TRBV11-3	TRBD1	TRBJ2-1	ASSPGTDNEQF